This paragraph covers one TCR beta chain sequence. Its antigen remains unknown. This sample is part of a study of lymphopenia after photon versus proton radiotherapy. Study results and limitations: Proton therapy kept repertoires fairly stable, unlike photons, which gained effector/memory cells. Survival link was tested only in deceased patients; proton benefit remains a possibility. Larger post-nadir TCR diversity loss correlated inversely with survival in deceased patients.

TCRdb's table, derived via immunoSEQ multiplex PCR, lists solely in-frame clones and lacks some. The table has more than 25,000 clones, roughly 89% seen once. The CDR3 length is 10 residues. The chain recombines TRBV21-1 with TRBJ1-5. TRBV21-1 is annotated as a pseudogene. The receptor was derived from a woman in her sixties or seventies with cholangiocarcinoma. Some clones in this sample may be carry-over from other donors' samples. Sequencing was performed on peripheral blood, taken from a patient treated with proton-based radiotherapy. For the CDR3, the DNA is TGTGCCAGCACCGAGGAGCCCCAGCATTTT. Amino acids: CASTEEPQHF.